This T cell receptor beta chain was documented in a study of cytomegalovirus exposure and HLA in healthy donors. Study background: Earlier results showed approximately 110 million unique TCR beta sequences derived from roughly 180 million T cells.

The ends lost 4 bases at V and 6 bases at J; junction bases unmatched: 7. This CDR3 has 15 residues. Germline V gene sequence: CDR1 SEHNR, CDR2 FQNEAQ (reference sequence). Regarding the study as a whole: 15,000 to 20,000 TCR beta sequences were associated with HLA alleles at 0.05 false discovery rate in a later analysis. In vitro testing confirmed a few CMV-associated chains as specific for CMV antigens.

Remarks on this clone: Its specificity is not known.

PCR primers comprised 60 Vbeta and 13 Jbeta primers. Produced via immunoSEQ multiplex PCR; TCRdb's table is partial and in-frame only. Of 100,000 or so clones detected, roughly 76% appear once; the ten largest clones hold roughly 4%. Sequencing input: PBMCs. The V call is TRBV7-9, the J call TRBJ2-3, with 10 bases matching TRBD1. This clonotype was obtained from a man aged 35 to 55 in good health and CMV-seronegative. The CDR3 is CASSSPTGGKDTQYF. DNA for the CDR3: TGTGCCAGCAGCTCGCCGACAGGGGGCAAGGATACGCAGTATTTT.